These 22 T cell receptor beta chains were all obtained from the same sample, sequenced in a study of T cells in women clearing cervical HPV infection. The repertoire was sequenced with immunoSEQ multiplex PCR; TCRdb's copy has only in-frame clones and lacks some. Recorded for this sample: 30,000 to 50,000 clones. The sequencing sample was made of blood buffy coat. Source of these receptors: a woman aged 18 to 75 with a cervical HPV16 infection that either progressed to CIN3+ or cleared (not recorded which).

About this clone: The read is 3 residues too short to cover the CDR3 end, so that end is filled in from the germline J gene. This rearrangement joins TRBV11-2 to TRBJ2-7; 7 bases line up with TRBD1. The junction had 11 bases not matched to a gene; V was cut back by 5 bases and J by 4 bases. CDR3 size: 15 residues. CDR1 is SGHAT, CDR2 FQNNGV, per germline. CDR3 loop: CASSQQGTVGYEQYF. Incomplete CDR3 DNA: TGTGCCAGCAGCCAGCAGGGGACAGTGGGGTACGAG.

On this clone itself: The CDR3 is cut off 3 residues early in the read; its end comes from the germline J gene. This sequence joins TRBV6-4 and TRBJ1-6; D call uncertain. The CDR3 covers 16 residues. CDR1 and CDR2 (germline): MRHNA, SNTAGT. V was pared by 8 bases and J by 8 bases, with 22 bases between. The CDR3 bases that were read are TGTGCCAGCGCGGCTTACCACCTCGCCCTGGATTCACCC. Protein product: CASAAYHLALDSP. The whole CDR3 is CASAAYHLALDSPLHF.

A word on this clone: From the germline J gene comes the end of the CDR3, since the read stops 3 residues before it. The J gene is TRBJ1-5, the V gene TRBV6-1; weak D call: TRBD1 (5 bases). This CDR3 spans 16 amino acids. V was pared by 1 base and J by 2 bases, with 12 bases between. CDR1 and CDR2 from the germline V gene are MNHNS and SASEGT. The CDR3 here is CASSEVAGEGNQPQHF. The part of the CDR3 DNA that was read is TGTGCCAGCAGTGAAGTAGCGGGGGAGGGCAATCAGCCC.

As regards this clone: The read ends 3 residues before the CDR3 terminus; that terminus is restored from the germline J gene. The chain carries TRBV20-1 and TRBJ1-1; no firm D call. Trimming stripped 6 bases from V and 1 base from J, with 9 bases between. Germline loops: CDR1 DFQATT, CDR2 SNEGSKA (reference sequence). This CDR3 has 12 residues. Partial CDR3 DNA: TGCAGTGCGCCGGTAAGGAACACTGAA. The encoded protein is CSAPVRNTE. The full CDR3 reads CSAPVRNTEAFF.

Points on this clone: The observed sequence ends 3 residues before the CDR3 terminus, with the missing tail filled in from the germline J gene. The rearrangement joins TRBV19 to TRBJ1-1, with D unclear. Germline V gene sequence: CDR1 LNHDA, CDR2 SQIVND (reference sequence). There are 12 residues in the CDR3. The CDR3 loop is CASSIFGVGAFF. The CDR3 DNA, read in part, is TGTGCCAGTAGTATATTCGGGGTCGGA.

In regard to this clone: The read gets to within 3 residues of the CDR3 end, and the germline J gene fills in the rest. The chain employs TRBV19 and TRBJ2-7, with 7 nucleotides matching TRBD1. Trimming cost V 6 bases and J 0 bases; bases outside gene matches: 11. In germline, CDR1 is LNHDA, CDR2 SQIVND (reference sequence). CDR3 length: 16 residues. Partial CDR3 DNA: TGTGCCAGTAGGTCGACCGGACAGGTTTTCTCCTACGAG. Translation gives CASRSTGQVFSYE. The whole CDR3 is CASRSTGQVFSYEQYF. The complete variable domain, with remaining parts taken from reference TRBV19 and TRBJ2-7, reads DGGITQSPKYLFRKEGQNVTLSCEQNLNHDAMYWYRQDPGQGLRLIYYSQIVNDFQKGDIAEGYSVSREKKESFPLTVTSAQKNPTAFYLCASRSTGQVFSYEQYFGPGTRLTVT.

Incomplete CDR3 DNA: TGTGCCAGCAGCCAACCGACAGACTCATATGGC. Amino acid sequence: CASSQPTDSYG. The whole CDR3 region reads CASSQPTDSYGYTF. This chain links TRBV4-2 with TRBJ1-2; a weak D match, TRBD1 (5 bases). The CDR3 is cut off 3 residues early in the read; its end comes from the germline J gene. The V and J ends lost 2 bases and 5 bases respectively, with 12 bases between them. The CDR3 consists of 14 residues. The germline gives CDR1 LGHNA, CDR2 YNFKEQ.

Turning to this clone: Sequencing ends 3 residues short of the CDR3 end; the germline J gene provides the rest. The chain joins TRBV5-1 to TRBJ2-5; tentatively, D is TRBD1 (7 bases). The CDR3 is 14 amino acids. With 0 bases removed from V and 3 bases from J, the gap between germline ends came to 9 bases. Germline V gene data show CDR1 as SGHRS and CDR2 as YFSETQ. The CDR3 loop is CASSLGGTEETQYF. CDR3 DNA, as far as it was read: TGCGCCAGCAGCTTGGGCGGGACAGAAGAGACC.

As regards this clone: The read ends 3 residues shy of where the CDR3 ends; the end is completed using the germline J gene. This rearrangement joins TRBV7-9 to TRBJ2-5; 9 bases align to TRBD1. Germline V gives CDR1 SEHNR, CDR2 FQNEAQ (reference sequence). The V segment lost 5 bases and the J segment 5 bases; nucleotides outside the gene matches: 6. This CDR3 region has 14 residues. The CDR3 DNA, read in part, is TGTGCCAGCAGCCAACAGGGGGCAGGGGAGACC. It is translated as CASSQQGAGET. Given in full, the CDR3 is CASSQQGAGETQYF.

A word on this clone: The read halts 3 residues ahead of the CDR3 end, with the missing end drawn from the germline J gene. The rearrangement links TRBV18 to TRBJ2-7, with 10 bases fitting TRBD1. V trimming: 5 bases; J trimming: 4 bases; junction bases outside the gene matches: 5. The germline CDR1 and CDR2 sequences are KGHSH and LQKENI. The CDR3 has 14 amino acids. CDR3 region: CASSSGQGKYEQYF. Partial CDR3 DNA: TGTGCCAGCTCATCGGGACAGGGGAAATACGAG. Full variable domain (missing parts from reference TRBV18 and TRBJ2-7): NAGVMQNPRHLVRRRGQEARLRCSPMKGHSHVYWYRQLPEEGLKFMVYLQKENIIDESGMPKERFSAEFPKEGPSILRIQQVVRGDSAAYFCASSSGQGKYEQYFGPGTRLTVT.

About this clone itself: Read coverage stops 3 residues before the CDR3 terminus; the germline J gene supplies the remainder. The J gene is TRBJ1-2, the V gene TRBV18; perhaps TRBD1 as D (5 bases). Trimming took off 6 bases at V and 3 bases at J, with 17 bases between the two ends. CDR1 is KGHSH, CDR2 LQKENI, per germline. The CDR3 consists of 15 residues. Here the CDR3 reads CASSPNGAGHYGYTF. The CDR3 bases that were read are TGTGCCAGCTCTCCAAATGGGGCAGGTCACTATGGC.

The CDR3 sequence: CSVEDQARDRGYGYTF. The CDR3 bases that were read are TGCAGCGTTGAAGATCAGGCCCGGGACAGGGGGTATGGC. The chain combines TRBV29-1 with TRBJ1-2, with 11 bases aligning to TRBD1. The read terminates 3 residues ahead of where the CDR3 ends, so the germline J gene completes it. V was clipped by 0 bases and J by 5 bases; unmatched bases: 8. From germline, CDR1 is SQVTM and CDR2 ANQGSEA. This CDR3 has 16 amino acids.

On this clone: The CDR3 end falls 3 residues outside the read, so it is completed with the germline J gene. The J gene is TRBJ2-1, the V gene TRBV12-5; 7 bases map to TRBD2. The CDR3 runs to 14 residues. The ends lost 6 bases at V and 6 bases at J; junction bases unmatched: 8. Germline CDR1 LGHNT, CDR2 FRNRAP. CDR3: CASGRSGGGNEQFF. CDR3 DNA (partial): TGTGCTAGTGGAAGGTCGGGGGGAGGCAATGAG.

For this clone: The read ends 3 residues before the CDR3 terminus; that terminus is restored from the germline J gene. The chain recombines TRBV5-1 with TRBJ1-4; D perhaps matches TRBD1 (5 bases). The CDR3 covers 16 residues. The V end was cut by 7 bases, the J end by 0 bases, with 16 bases between. Germline CDR1 is SGHRS and CDR2 is YFSETQ. The CDR3 region is CASREVGPATNEKLFF. The CDR3 bases that were read are TGCGCCAGCCGCGAAGTGGGGCCTGCAACTAATGAAAAA.

Regarding this clone: Coverage ceases 3 residues before the CDR3 finishes, and the germline J gene fills in the end. The chain uses TRBV19 and TRBJ1-1; perhaps TRBD1 as D (5 bases). The V gene lost 8 bases and the J gene lost 4 bases, with 11 bases spanning the gap. This CDR3 has 12 amino acids. Germline CDR1 and CDR2: LNHDA and SQIVND (reference sequence). The CDR3 DNA, read in part, is TGTGCCAGTTTTCAGGGATCCACTGAA. It yields the protein CASFQGSTE. The entire CDR3 protein is CASFQGSTEAFF. Drawing the rest from reference TRBV19 and TRBJ1-1, the complete variable domain is DGGITQSPKYLFRKEGQNVTLSCEQNLNHDAMYWYRQDPGQGLRLIYYSQIVNDFQKGDIAEGYSVSREKKESFPLTVTSAQKNPTAFYLCASFQGSTEAFFGQGTRLTVV.

Details on this clone: The CDR3 end is not reached by the read, which stops 3 residues before it; the germline J gene fills it in. The chain combines TRBV19 with TRBJ2-7, with D maybe TRBD1 (6 bases). The germline gives CDR1 LNHDA, CDR2 SQIVND (reference sequence). Trimming left V 3 bases short and J 1 base short, with 16 bases between. The CDR3 totals 16 residues. CDR3 residues: CASSISWGLVSYEQYF. The part of the CDR3 DNA that was read is TGTGCCAGTAGTATTAGCTGGGGGCTTGTGTCCTACGAG.

In regard to this clone: The read is 3 residues too short to cover the CDR3 end, so that end is filled in from the germline J gene. The chain joins TRBV5-1 to TRBJ2-3, with 8 bases aligning to TRBD1. V trimming: 6 bases; J trimming: 3 bases; junction bases outside the gene matches: 6. Per the germline V gene, CDR1 is SGHRS and CDR2 is YFSETQ. The CDR3 sequence is 14 residues long. The sequenced CDR3 bases are TGCGCCAGCAATCGACAGGGGAGTACAGATACG. This codes for CASNRQGSTDT. In full, the CDR3 reads CASNRQGSTDTQYF.

Comments on this clone: The read comes to an end 3 residues before the CDR3 does, leaving the germline J gene to fill in the end. The chain uses TRBV10-3 and TRBJ2-7; TRBD2 aligns across 13 bases. The CDR3 extends over 18 amino acids. Germline CDR1 ENHRY, CDR2 SYGVKD. V was clipped by 0 bases and J by 3 bases; unmatched bases: 8. The CDR3 bases that were read are TGTGCCATCAGTGAGTCCCGGACTAGCGGGGGCCTCAGCTACGAG. It translates to CAISESRTSGGLSYE. The entire CDR3 sequence reads CAISESRTSGGLSYEQYF.

CDR3 DNA, as far as it was read: TGCGCCAGCAGCCAAGATCGTCCTCAGGGCGCAGATACG. Protein sequence: CASSQDRPQGADT. The whole CDR3 region reads CASSQDRPQGADTQYF. The V gene is TRBV4-1, the J gene TRBJ2-3; TRBD1 might be the D (5 bases). The read halts 3 residues ahead of the CDR3 end, with the missing end drawn from the germline J gene. Germline loops: CDR1 MGHRA, CDR2 YSYEKL. The V end was cut by 0 bases, the J end by 4 bases, with 14 bases between. The length of the CDR3 is 16 residues.

Notes on this clone: The read comes to an end 3 residues before the CDR3 does, leaving the germline J gene to fill in the end. The chain has TRBV5-4 and TRBJ1-6; 7 bases agree with TRBD1. Trimming at V came to 4 bases and at J to 8 bases, leaving 3 bases not matched to a gene. This CDR3 spans 13 amino acids. From germline, CDR1 is SGHNT and CDR2 YYREEE (reference sequence). The covered CDR3 bases are TGTGCCAGCAGCCCCAGGGGGGATTCACCC. Amino acids: CASSPRGDSP. The complete CDR3 reads CASSPRGDSPLHF. The whole variable domain, remainder taken from reference TRBV5-4 and TRBJ1-6, is ETGVTQSPTHLIKTRGQQVTLRCSSQSGHNTVSWYQQALGQGPQFIFQYYREEENGRGNFPPRFSGLQFPNYSSELNVNALELDDSALYLCASSPRGDSPLHFGNGTRLTVT.

For this clone: The sequenced fragment ends 3 residues before the CDR3 boundary, so the rest is inferred from the germline J gene. The rearrangement uses TRBV5-8 and TRBJ2-1; weak D call: TRBD1 (5 bases). Germline CDR1 is SGHTS and CDR2 is YDEGEE. CDR3 size: 15 residues. The V end was cut by 3 bases, the J end by 8 bases, with 18 bases between. The CDR3 DNA, read in part, is TGTGCCAGCAGCTACCGAAGCAGGGCCGTGGATGAG. Protein sequence: CASSYRSRAVDE. The entire CDR3 protein is CASSYRSRAVDEQFF.

Notes on this clone: The CDR3 extends 3 residues past the end of the read, so its final part is completed from the germline J gene. This chain uses TRBV7-8 with TRBJ2-5; TRBD1 agrees at 8 bases. The CDR3 sequence is 14 residues long. Germline V lookup: CDR1 SGHVS, CDR2 FQNEAQ. J gave up 5 bases and V 4 bases, and 6 bases lay outside the gene matches. This chain's CDR3 is CASSSDRAGETQYF. The DNA read from the CDR3 is TGTGCCAGCAGCTCGGACAGGGCGGGGGAGACC. Combining the CDR3 with reference TRBV7-8 and TRBJ2-5 gives the whole variable domain GAGVSQSPRYKVAKRGQDVALRCDPISGHVSLFWYQQALGQGPEFLTYFQNEAQLDKSGLPSDRFFAERPEGSVSTLKIQRTQQEDSAVYLCASSSDRAGETQYFGPGTRLLVL.